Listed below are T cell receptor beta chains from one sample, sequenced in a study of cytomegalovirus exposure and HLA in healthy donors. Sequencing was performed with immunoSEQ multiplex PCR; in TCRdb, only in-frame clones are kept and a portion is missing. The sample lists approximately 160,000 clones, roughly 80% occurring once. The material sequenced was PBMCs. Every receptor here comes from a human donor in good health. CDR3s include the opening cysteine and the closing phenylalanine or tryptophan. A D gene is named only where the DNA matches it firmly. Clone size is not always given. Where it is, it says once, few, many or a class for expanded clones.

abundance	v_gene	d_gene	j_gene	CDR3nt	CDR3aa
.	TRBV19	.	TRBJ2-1	TGTGCCAGTGCCGATGGCGGTACCCCAGTGGAGCAGTTCTTC	CASADGGTPVEQFF
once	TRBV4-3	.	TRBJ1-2	TGCGCCAGCAGCCAAGCAGCAGGGGTGAGGGGTAACTATGGCTACACCTTC	CASSQAAGVRGNYGYTF
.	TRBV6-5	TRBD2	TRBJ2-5	TGTGCCAGCAGTTACTCGATGCTAGCGGGGGGGCGAGAGCAGTACTTC	CASSYSMLAGGREQYF
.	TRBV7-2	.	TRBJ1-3	TGTGCCAGCAGCTTACGGGGATCCGGAAACACCATATATTTT	CASSLRGSGNTIYF
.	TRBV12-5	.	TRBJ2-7	TGTGCTAGTGGTTCCCCCGAAACAGTTTCCTACGAGCAGTACTTC	CASGSPETVSYEQYF
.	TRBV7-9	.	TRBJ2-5	TGTGCCAGCAGCTTAGTAGGGGGTGTGGAGACCCAGTACTTC	CASSLVGGVETQYF
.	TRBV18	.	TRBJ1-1	TGTGCCAGCTCACGACTACCCTCTTGGAAACAGAACACTGAAGCTTTCTTT	CASSRLPSWKQNTEAFF
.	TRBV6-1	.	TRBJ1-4	TGTGCCAGCAGTGAGCGGCGGCTAAATGAAAAACTGTTTTTT	CASSERRLNEKLFF
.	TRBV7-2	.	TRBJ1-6	TGTGCCAGCAGCGCTTGGAGTGGCTATAATTCACCCCTCCACTTT	CASSAWSGYNSPLHF
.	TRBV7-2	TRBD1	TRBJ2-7	TGTGCCAGCAGCTCGAGGCCCGGACAGGGTGGCCTCTACGAGCAGTACTTC	CASSSRPGQGGLYEQYF
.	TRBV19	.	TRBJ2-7	TGTGCCAGTAGGGACTTCGACGGCTACGAGCAGTACTTC	CASRDFDGYEQYF
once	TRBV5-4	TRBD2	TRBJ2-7	TGTGCCAGCAGCTTGGAACTAGCGAACTACGAGCAGTACTTC	CASSLELANYEQYF
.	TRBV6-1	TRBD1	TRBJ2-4	TGTGCCAGCAGTGAAAAACAGGACAGGGTCGCCAAAAACATTCAGTACTTC	CASSEKQDRVAKNIQYF
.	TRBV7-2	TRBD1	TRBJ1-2	TGTGCCAGCAGGTGGGACAGGGCAGGCTACACCTTC	CASRWDRAGYTF
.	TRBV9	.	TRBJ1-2	TGTGCCAGCAGCGTAGGGGGGACACTTCCCCGGGGCTACACCTTC	CASSVGGTLPRGYTF
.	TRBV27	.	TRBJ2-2	TGTGCCAGCAGTTTCGGCACCGGGGAGCTGTTTTTT	CASSFGTGELFF
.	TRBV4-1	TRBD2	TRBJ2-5	TGCGCCAGCAGCCTAGGGCCAGCGGGGGTCGAGACCCAGTACTTC	CASSLGPAGVETQYF
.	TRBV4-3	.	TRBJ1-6	TGCGCCAGCAGCCAAGATAGTCAGGGTGGGAATTCACCCCTCCACTTT	CASSQDSQGGNSPLHF
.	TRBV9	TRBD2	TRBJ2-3	TGTGCCAGTCAGCGGGGGGGATCAGATACGCAGTATTTT	CASQRGGSDTQYF
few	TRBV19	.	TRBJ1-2	TGTGCCAGTAGTATAGATTCAGGGTTCTATGGCTACACCTTC	CASSIDSGFYGYTF
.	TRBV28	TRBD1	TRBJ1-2	TGTGCCAGCAGTTCAAACAGGGGGCTTGGTGGCTACACCTTC	CASSSNRGLGGYTF
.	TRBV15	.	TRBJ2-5	TGTGCCACCAGCACAAGGACAGCGAAGTACCAAGAGACCCAGTACTTC	CATSTRTAKYQETQYF
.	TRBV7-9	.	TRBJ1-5	TGTGCCAGCAGCGCTAAGGGAGAGCCCCAGCATTTT	CASSAKGEPQHF
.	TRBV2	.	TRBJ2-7	TGTGCCAGCAGTGTTAGGACTATACCCTCCTACGAGCAGTACTTC	CASSVRTIPSYEQYF